These T cell receptor beta chains were read from a single sample in a study of CD8+CD57+ T cells in acquired aplastic anemia. TCRdb reanalysed the reads using MiXCR and keeps one entry per CDR3 protein. The data contain 350,000 to 450,000 distinct CDR3 sequences, 60% to 80% of them seen just once; the ten biggest clones take up 3.5% to 4.5%. Sequenced sample: sorted CD4+, CD8+, or CD8+CD57+ T cells (not recorded which) from PBMCs. These TCRs come from a human donor in good health, serving as a control. The conserved cysteine and the conserved F or W are not part of the CDR3 here.

v_gene: TRBV6-5; j_gene: TRBJ1-6; CDR3aa: ASSYSGTGSSSLH
v_gene: TRBV20-1; j_gene: TRBJ2-6; CDR3aa: SASKPLAGGAYVLT
v_gene: TRBV5-1; j_gene: TRBJ2-5; CDR3aa: ASSLVAGYDTTQY
v_gene: TRBV20-1; j_gene: TRBJ2-4; CDR3aa: SARGSRGSDIQY
v_gene: TRBV19; j_gene: TRBJ2-1; CDR3aa: ASSEYRTVNNEQF
v_gene: TRBV20-1; j_gene: TRBJ1-1; CDR3aa: SASDLLGGTEAF
v_gene: TRBV4-3; j_gene: TRBJ1-2; CDR3aa: ASSQGGRVVGNYGYT
v_gene: TRBV5-4; j_gene: TRBJ2-7; CDR3aa: ASSLEAGALQY
v_gene: TRBV5-8; j_gene: TRBJ1-2; CDR3aa: ASSQDTGSGYT
v_gene: TRBV25-1; j_gene: TRBJ2-7; CDR3aa: ASSPTAAGASYEQY
v_gene: TRBV6-6; j_gene: TRBJ2-7; CDR3aa: ASSYSFVGSGDGEQY
v_gene: TRBV7-2; j_gene: TRBJ1-4; CDR3aa: ASSSERERF
v_gene: TRBV11-3; j_gene: TRBJ2-5; CDR3aa: ASSLGTGAGETQY
v_gene: TRBV5-6; j_gene: -; CDR3aa: ASSSQQESQY
v_gene: TRBV9; j_gene: TRBJ2-7; CDR3aa: ASSLGVSYGQYSYEQY
v_gene: TRBV5-1; j_gene: TRBJ1-2; CDR3aa: ASSLVGGTGNGYT
v_gene: TRBV20-1; j_gene: TRBJ1-1; CDR3aa: SATESEAF
v_gene: TRBV5-8; j_gene: TRBJ1-1; CDR3aa: ASSAQRLTEAF
v_gene: TRBV9; j_gene: TRBJ2-3; CDR3aa: ASSRDANYGYTSDTQY
v_gene: TRBV5-1; j_gene: TRBJ2-5; CDR3aa: ASSLVVAAQETQY
v_gene: TRBV24-1; j_gene: TRBJ2-1; CDR3aa: ATSDRQGQGEDNEQF
v_gene: TRBV7-9; j_gene: TRBJ2-5; CDR3aa: ASRIALLDKDEQY
v_gene: TRBV19; j_gene: TRBJ1-6; CDR3aa: ASSAGGGNSPLH
v_gene: TRBV12-5; j_gene: TRBJ1-6; CDR3aa: ASGLGKGQNSPLH
v_gene: TRBV9; j_gene: TRBJ1-5; CDR3aa: ASSEEFNHPQH
v_gene: TRBV2; j_gene: TRBJ2-3; CDR3aa: ARKPGPDTQY
v_gene: TRBV6-6; j_gene: TRBJ1-6; CDR3aa: ASSYVVGNSPLH
v_gene: TRBV5-1; j_gene: TRBJ2-1; CDR3aa: ASSQGRGGEQF
v_gene: TRBV15; j_gene: TRBJ1-6; CDR3aa: ASSAGQDNSPLH
v_gene: TRBV9; j_gene: TRBJ2-5; CDR3aa: ASSLRLAGNEQY
v_gene: TRBV7-6; j_gene: TRBJ2-7; CDR3aa: ASSSVRTACLRA
v_gene: TRBV2; j_gene: TRBJ2-1; CDR3aa: ASSEAPSPLHLRF
v_gene: TRBV24-1; j_gene: TRBJ2-5; CDR3aa: ATSEGRTSGSPETQY
v_gene: TRBV9; j_gene: TRBJ2-7; CDR3aa: ASSPAGTGDNEQY
v_gene: TRBV2; j_gene: TRBJ2-7; CDR3aa: ASRWKVGEQY
v_gene: TRBV20-1; j_gene: TRBJ1-6; CDR3aa: SARVREGNSPLH
v_gene: TRBV7-9; j_gene: TRBJ2-7; CDR3aa: ASSPSQYYEQY
v_gene: TRBV9; j_gene: TRBJ2-7; CDR3aa: ASSVGGGLYEQY
v_gene: TRBV2; j_gene: TRBJ2-6; CDR3aa: ASSRQGASSGANVLT
v_gene: TRBV15; j_gene: TRBJ2-7; CDR3aa: ATSREGTHSEAY
v_gene: TRBV4-1; j_gene: TRBJ2-7; CDR3aa: ASSQGQDSYEQY
v_gene: TRBV7-3; j_gene: TRBJ1-1; CDR3aa: ASSPLITKAS
v_gene: TRBV7-3; j_gene: TRBJ2-7; CDR3aa: ASSSAIPTYHNY
v_gene: TRBV2; j_gene: TRBJ1-4; CDR3aa: ASNREEVEKLF
v_gene: TRBV2; j_gene: TRBJ1-5; CDR3aa: ASSYLAGPPAEH
v_gene: TRBV6-1; j_gene: -; CDR3aa: ASLGGQGARFHEQY
v_gene: TRBV7-6; j_gene: TRBJ2-2; CDR3aa: ASSLETAGNTGELF
v_gene: TRBV25-1; j_gene: TRBJ1-1; CDR3aa: ARMYTEAF
v_gene: TRBV11-1; j_gene: TRBJ1-1; CDR3aa: ASRPIGGTEAF
v_gene: TRBV12-5; j_gene: TRBJ2-1; CDR3aa: ASGLTRSGEQF
v_gene: TRBV25-1; j_gene: TRBJ2-3; CDR3aa: ASAPAGSTDTQY
v_gene: TRBV25-1; j_gene: TRBJ1-1; CDR3aa: ASSPKPGQGLRNTEAF
v_gene: TRBV7-2; j_gene: TRBJ2-7; CDR3aa: ASSTRTSYEQY
v_gene: TRBV20-1; j_gene: TRBJ2-1; CDR3aa: SAREPGRTYNEQF
v_gene: TRBV6-6; j_gene: TRBJ2-7; CDR3aa: ASTFNRGRTEQY